These T cell receptor beta chains were read from a single sample in a study of blood T cell repertoires in COVID-19. Repertoires were generated with immunoSEQ multiplex PCR, while TCRdb's copy carries only in-frame clones and drops some. Found here are about 110,000 clones, approximately 67% of them singletons; the top ten hold 6.5% to 8.5%. The sequencing input was peripheral blood. All receptors come from a woman between 55 and 75 years old with acute or convalescent COVID-19. The CDR3 runs from the conserved cysteine through the conserved F or W. D genes are given only for firm matches. Expanded clones get a size class; other rows say once, few or many, or leave the size out.

V: TRBV29-1
D: -
size: -
J: TRBJ2-1
DNA: TGCAGCGTCCTGGGAGGGGGACCATACTACAATGAGCAGTTCTTC
CDR3: CSVLGGGPYYNEQFF

V: TRBV3-1/TRBV3-2
D: -
size: -
J: TRBJ1-1
DNA: TGTGCCAGCAGCCAAGACGTAGGCCTAGAGGCTGAAGCTTTCTTT
CDR3: CASSQDVGLEAEAFF

V: TRBV2
D: -
size: -
J: TRBJ1-2
DNA: TGTGCCAGCAGGTCCGGCCTGGGGGGTGGCTACACCTTC
CDR3: CASRSGLGGGYTF

V: TRBV19
D: -
size: -
J: TRBJ1-1
DNA: TGTGCCAGTAGTCGTGACCGAGGGCTTGAAGCTTTCTTT
CDR3: CASSRDRGLEAFF

V: TRBV5-1
D: TRBD2
size: -
J: TRBJ2-7
DNA: TGCGCCAGCAGCTTACCCGAGAAAACCCCGGGACTAGCGGGGGGAACGTCCCGGGACGAGCAGTACTTC
CDR3: CASSLPEKTPGLAGGTSRDEQYF

V: TRBV28
D: -
size: -
J: TRBJ1-4
DNA: TGTGCCAGCAGTACCCGGACAGAGAATGAAAAACTGTTTTTT
CDR3: CASSTRTENEKLFF

V: TRBV6-5
D: TRBD1
size: -
J: TRBJ1-6
DNA: TGTGCCAGCAGTTACGAGACAGGGGGTAGTTCACCCCTCCACTTT
CDR3: CASSYETGGSSPLHF

V: TRBV7-6
D: -
size: -
J: TRBJ2-5
DNA: TGTGCCAGCAGCTTAGCGGAGAGCGGCCGGGGGACCCAGTACTTC
CDR3: CASSLAESGRGTQYF

V: TRBV6-1
D: TRBD1
size: few
J: TRBJ2-7
DNA: TGTGCCAGCAGTGATGCAGGACAGGCTCGATCCTACGAGCAGTACTTC
CDR3: CASSDAGQARSYEQYF

V: TRBV6-5
D: TRBD1
size: few
J: TRBJ1-6
DNA: TGTGCCAGCAGTTACTCGGGGACAGAAAATTCACCCCTCCACTTT
CDR3: CASSYSGTENSPLHF

V: TRBV9
D: TRBD1
size: -
J: TRBJ1-2
DNA: TGTGCCAGCAGCGTAGATTTACAGGGGAGCTATGGCTACACCTTC
CDR3: CASSVDLQGSYGYTF

V: TRBV5-3
D: TRBD1
size: -
J: TRBJ1-1
DNA: TGTGCCAGAAGCCCTCGGACAGGGAAGTACACTGAAGCTTTCTTT
CDR3: CARSPRTGKYTEAFF

V: TRBV24-1
D: TRBD1
size: -
J: TRBJ2-3
DNA: TGTGCCACCAGTGATTGGGGGGGACAGGGAACTAGCACAGATACGCAGTATTTT
CDR3: CATSDWGGQGTSTDTQYF

V: TRBV4-1
D: TRBD1
size: -
J: TRBJ1-4
DNA: TGCGCCAGCAGCCAGCCGGGACAGGGAGCGGAAAAACTGTTTTTT
CDR3: CASSQPGQGAEKLFF

V: TRBV7-2
D: TRBD1
size: -
J: TRBJ2-7
DNA: TGTGCCAGCAGCTCCCCTCCGGGACAGCCCTACGAGCAGTACTTC
CDR3: CASSSPPGQPYEQYF

V: TRBV27
D: TRBD1
size: -
J: TRBJ1-2
DNA: TGTGCCAGCAGATCTTTGGGGACAGGGGGCTATGGCTACACCTTC
CDR3: CASRSLGTGGYGYTF

V: TRBV3-1/TRBV3-2
D: -
size: -
J: TRBJ1-1
DNA: TGTGCCAGCAGCCAGCGGGATAAGGCTTTCTTT
CDR3: CASSQRDKAFF

V: TRBV3-1/TRBV3-2
D: -
size: -
J: TRBJ1-4
DNA: TGTGCCAGCAGCGAAGCCACCGGACAAGAAAAACTGTTTTTT
CDR3: CASSEATGQEKLFF

V: TRBV30
D: -
size: many
J: TRBJ1-5
DNA: TGTGCCTGGAGCAGAAACAATCAGCCCCAGCATTTT
CDR3: CAWSRNNQPQHF

V: TRBV11-3
D: -
size: -
J: TRBJ2-6
DNA: TGTGCCAGCAGCTTAGAATCTAGATCCACTGGGGCCAACGTCCTGACTTTC
CDR3: CASSLESRSTGANVLTF